This T cell receptor beta chain appears in the sequencing data of a study of blood T cell repertoires in COVID-19 (dated by TCRdb to 2020 to 2021). Background on the whole study: The collaborator samples originated in the United States, Italy and Spain and spanned the acute and convalescent phases of COVID-19. The material from the prospective study consisted of cDNA or gDNA derived from T cells, B-cell-depleted T cells, or PBMCs. Subjects who had been exposed to COVID-19, were actively infected with it, or had recovered from it provided the deeply sampled blood TCRbeta repertoires that made up the dataset. The repertoires were released in a freely available public database intended as a resource for research on the immune response to SARS-CoV-2. The samples were drawn from the first 160 participants of the ongoing ImmuneRACE study and from 950 to 1,500 subjects provided by 6 global collaborators. Nearly every sample came with metadata listing a de-identified subject ID, COVID-19 status, age in years and sex. Where HLA class I and class II types were available, the types were taken from metadata supplied by the sample provider, not from assay-based typing.

Another Seattle source contributed samples from volunteer blood donors who had recovered from COVID-19. Collaborating institutions collected whole blood in K2EDTA tubes following their own protocols. Collaborator samples were shipped for TCRbeta analysis as frozen whole blood, isolated PBMCs, or DNA extracted from either sample type. General study outcomes and caveats: The amount of clinical and demographic metadata varied by source and participant and was provided uncurated.

The immunoSEQ Assay, a bias-controlled multiplex PCR, was used to amplify TCRbeta CDR3 regions from genomic DNA. Regarding the original processing steps: The number of nucleated cells in each sample was estimated from the amplification of reference gene primers within the assay. To quantify the absolute abundance of each unique TCRbeta CDR3 rearrangement, sequence reads were collapsed and filtered. For each sample, productive Simpson clonality was calculated by taking the square root of Simpson's diversity index across productive rearrangements. As stored in TCRdb, this immuneACCESS dataset retains in-frame rearrangements with V and J assigned. A fraction of the clones does not appear; measured against another copy, unresolved V genes explain less than half of the discrepancy, and the remainder lacks a known reason. The V and J calls and clone size were taken over from that table, and D and trimming were inferred from the DNA. This sample is represented by about 190,000 clones; 70% to 80% of them were singletons. 13% of the sample is taken by the ten largest.

V is clipped by 5 bases and J by 6 bases, and the sequence between their germline boundaries is 16 bases long. As encoded in the germline V gene (reference sequence), CDR1 is LGHDT while CDR2 is YNNKEL. The CDR3, cysteine through phenylalanine, is 14 amino acids long. The entry retains the CDR3 DNA only, 42 bases that are in frame from base 1. Of note for this clone: What this receptor recognizes is not known. No much larger clone exists at a distance of one base, and base qualities are not known.

The rearrangement combines TRBV3-1 (or the pseudogene TRBV3-2) with TRBJ1-2; TRBD1 is a possible D gene, resting on 6 matching bases. The TCR comes from a man aged 45-60 years who had recovered from COVID-19. Sequenced input: peripheral blood. This receptor carries the CDR3 CASSTIQGINGYTF. The DNA is TGTGCCAGCAGCACCATCCAGGGGATAAATGGCTACACCTTC.